This T cell receptor beta chain was obtained from a study of blood T cell repertoires in COVID-19. For the study at large: From the United States, Italy and Spain came samples of acute and convalescent COVID-19. Sources were T cells, B-cell-depleted T cells, or PBMCs; the material itself was cDNA or gDNA.

Germline CDR1 reads LNHDA; CDR2 reads SQIVND (reference sequence). CDR3 length equals 13 residues. V was cut by 7 bases and J by 4 bases, with 11 bases left in between. In the original workflow: Amplifying reference gene primers gave estimates of nucleated cell counts. This table comes from immunoSEQ multiplex PCR, and its TCRdb copy is limited to in-frame clones, with some not included. The V and J calls and clone size were taken over from that table, and D and trimming were inferred from the DNA. The sample carries 130,000 or so clones, less than 85% recorded once. V usage is TRBV19 and J usage is TRBJ1-5; no firm D call. The sequence came from a woman between 55 and 75 years old with acute or convalescent COVID-19. Source material: peripheral blood. CDR3 nucleotide sequence: TGTGCCAGTACGCAGGATAGGAATCAGCCCCAGCATTTT. Protein sequence: CASTQDRNQPQHF.